Listed below are T cell receptor beta chains from one sample, sequenced in a study of blood T cell repertoires in COVID-19. Sequenced by immunoSEQ multiplex PCR; TCRdb stores in-frame clones only, minus some. There are around 250,000 clones in the sample; roughly 84% occur only once, and under 7% lies in the top ten. Specimen: PBMCs or T cells enriched from blood (not recorded which). The receptors shown here come from a woman aged 45 to 65 who had been exposed to COVID-19. CDR3s include the opening cysteine and the closing phenylalanine or tryptophan. Fields, in order: D gene, CDR3 length, V gene, clone size, J gene, CDR3 DNA, CDR3 protein. D genes are given only for firm matches. Rows give clone size only sometimes, using once, few, many, or a class for an expanded clone.

D: TRBD2
length: 18
V: TRBV29-1
size: .
J: TRBJ2-3
DNA: TGCAGCGTTGAATATACAAGGACTAGCGGGGCCTACACAGATACGCAGTATTTT
CDR3: CSVEYTRTSGAYTDTQYF

D: .
length: 15
V: TRBV18
size: few
J: TRBJ1-1
DNA: TGTGCCAGCTCACCAGCCGCGACAATGAACACTGAAGCTTTCTTT
CDR3: CASSPAATMNTEAFF

D: TRBD1
length: 15
V: TRBV10-1
size: .
J: TRBJ2-7
DNA: TGCGCCAGCAGTGAGATCTCCCGGACAGGGGGGGTGCAGTACTTC
CDR3: CASSEISRTGGVQYF

D: TRBD1
length: 14
V: TRBV7-3
size: .
J: TRBJ2-3
DNA: TGTGCCAGCAGCTCCGGGACAGGCACAGATACGCAGTATTTT
CDR3: CASSSGTGTDTQYF

D: TRBD2
length: 15
V: TRBV7-9
size: .
J: TRBJ2-1
DNA: TGTGCCAGCAGCTTAGCGACGCCAGCGGGGGATTGGCCGTTCTTC
CDR3: CASSLATPAGDWPFF

D: .
length: 15
V: TRBV19
size: .
J: TRBJ1-1
DNA: TGTGCCAGTAGTATGGACGCGCTTGGGGCCACTGAAGCTTTCTTT
CDR3: CASSMDALGATEAFF

D: TRBD1
length: 13
V: TRBV2
size: .
J: TRBJ2-1
DNA: TGTGCCACACCCGGGACAGGTTACAATGAGCAGTTCTTC
CDR3: CATPGTGYNEQFF

D: .
length: 15
V: TRBV28
size: .
J: TRBJ1-6
DNA: TGTGCCAGCAGTCCCGGGACACTCCTTAATTCACCCCTCCACTTT
CDR3: CASSPGTLLNSPLHF

D: .
length: 12
V: TRBV6-6
size: .
J: TRBJ1-1
DNA: TGTGTCAGCCAGGGGCCAGGCACTGAAGCTTTCTTT
CDR3: CVSQGPGTEAFF

D: .
length: 14
V: TRBV29-1
size: .
J: TRBJ2-3
DNA: TGCAGCGTTGGGGACGGGGGGCCTGCAGATACGCAGTATTTT
CDR3: CSVGDGGPADTQYF

D: .
length: 13
V: TRBV27
size: .
J: TRBJ2-1
DNA: TGTGCCAGCAGTTTGGGGAGGTACAATGAGCAGTTCTTC
CDR3: CASSLGRYNEQFF

D: .
length: 11
V: TRBV30
size: once
J: TRBJ1-1
DNA: TGTGCCTGGAGTCGGGGGACTGAAGCTTTCTTT
CDR3: CAWSRGTEAFF

D: .
length: 15
V: TRBV19
size: .
J: TRBJ1-5
DNA: TGTGCCAGTTCCTCGATTTCAGGGCTCAATCAGCCCCAGCATTTT
CDR3: CASSSISGLNQPQHF

D: .
length: 16
V: TRBV3-1/TRBV3-2
size: .
J: TRBJ2-7
DNA: TGTGCCAGCAGCCAAGAGCGGGACCCGGGGAGATACGAGCAGTACTTC
CDR3: CASSQERDPGRYEQYF

D: .
length: 13
V: TRBV9
size: .
J: TRBJ1-1
DNA: TGTGCCAGCAGCCCCCCGATCGGCACTGAAGCTTTCTTT
CDR3: CASSPPIGTEAFF

D: .
length: 13
V: TRBV5-1
size: .
J: TRBJ2-2
DNA: TGCGCCAGCAGCTTGGCCAGGGGCGGGGAGCTGTTTTTT
CDR3: CASSLARGGELFF

D: .
length: 19
V: TRBV3-1/TRBV3-2
size: .
J: TRBJ2-3
DNA: TGTGCCAGCAGCCAAGATCTACTGGAGGGGAGCGCGGGCACAGATACGCAGTATTTT
CDR3: CASSQDLLEGSAGTDTQYF

D: .
length: 18
V: TRBV10-3
size: .
J: TRBJ1-6
DNA: TGTGCCATCAGTGAGTCGGAGAATTCCATCTCCTATAATTCACCCCTCCACTTT
CDR3: CAISESENSISYNSPLHF

D: .
length: 15
V: TRBV7-2
size: .
J: TRBJ2-5
DNA: TGTGCCAGCAGCTTAGCAGCGACCGTCCAAGAGACCCAGTACTTC
CDR3: CASSLAATVQETQYF

D: .
length: 15
V: TRBV30
size: .
J: TRBJ1-1
DNA: TGTGCCTGGAGTGTAAGAGGTGTAATGAACACTGAAGCTTTCTTT
CDR3: CAWSVRGVMNTEAFF

D: TRBD1
length: 14
V: TRBV7-3
size: once
J: TRBJ2-7
DNA: TGTGCCAGCAGCCTATCTGGGGCAGGGGGCGAGCAGTACTTC
CDR3: CASSLSGAGGEQYF

D: .
length: 13
V: TRBV12-3/TRBV12-4
size: .
J: TRBJ1-5
DNA: TGTGCCAGCAGTCCCAGCAGGGGTCAGCCCCAGCATTTT
CDR3: CASSPSRGQPQHF

D: TRBD1
length: 18
V: TRBV7-3
size: .
J: TRBJ1-1
DNA: TGTGCCAGCAGCTTAAAGAAGGACAGGGGCCCCCCGAACACTGAAGCTTTCTTT
CDR3: CASSLKKDRGPPNTEAFF

D: .
length: 15
V: TRBV7-7
size: .
J: TRBJ1-4
DNA: TGTGCCAGCAGCTTCCCTAGGGGGGGCGGAGAAAAACTGTTTTTT
CDR3: CASSFPRGGGEKLFF

D: .
length: 13
V: TRBV13
size: .
J: TRBJ1-3
DNA: TGTGCCAGCAGCTTAGGCTCGGGAAACACCATATATTTT
CDR3: CASSLGSGNTIYF

D: TRBD2
length: 17
V: TRBV4-2
size: .
J: TRBJ2-2
DNA: TGTGCCAGCAGCCAAGGCACGCGGGGGACGAACACCGGGGAGCTGTTTTTT
CDR3: CASSQGTRGTNTGELFF

D: TRBD1
length: 14
V: TRBV28
size: .
J: TRBJ1-2
DNA: TGTGCCAGCACGCCGGGACAGCTTAACTATGGCTACACCTTC
CDR3: CASTPGQLNYGYTF

D: TRBD1
length: 16
V: TRBV5-6
size: .
J: TRBJ2-5
DNA: TGTGCCAGCAGCCTGGATACAGGGGGCGAGGAGGAGACCCAGTACTTC
CDR3: CASSLDTGGEEETQYF

D: .
length: 13
V: TRBV12-3/TRBV12-4
size: .
J: TRBJ2-1
DNA: TGTGCCAGCAGTTTGGGCGGGGCCGATGAGCAGTTCTTC
CDR3: CASSLGGADEQFF

D: .
length: 11
V: TRBV20-1
size: .
J: TRBJ1-1
DNA: TGCAGTGCTAGGTGGGGAGCAGAAGCTTTCTTT
CDR3: CSARWGAEAFF

D: .
length: 15
V: TRBV21-1
size: .
J: TRBJ1-6
DNA: TGTGCCAGCAGCAATCTGGGCGGGACCCGATCACCCCTCCACTTT
CDR3: CASSNLGGTRSPLHF

D: .
length: 13
V: TRBV11-2
size: .
J: TRBJ2-1
DNA: TGTGCCAGCAGCTTACGGGGTGTGGGTGAGCAGTTCTTC
CDR3: CASSLRGVGEQFF

D: .
length: 12
V: TRBV30
size: .
J: TRBJ1-2
DNA: TGTGCCTGGAGGCAGGGACTGGGAGGCTACACCTTC
CDR3: CAWRQGLGGYTF

D: .
length: 12
V: TRBV6-4
size: .
J: TRBJ2-4
DNA: TGTGCCAGCAGTGAAAAGGGGGACATTCAGTACTTC
CDR3: CASSEKGDIQYF

D: TRBD1
length: 15
V: TRBV5-1
size: once
J: TRBJ1-2
DNA: TGCGCCAGCAGGTCTGGTTCCGGGGACAGCTATGGCTACACCTTC
CDR3: CASRSGSGDSYGYTF

D: .
length: 17
V: TRBV12-5
size: .
J: TRBJ2-1
DNA: TGTGCTAGTGGGGCCTCCTCTGCGGGGAAAAGGCAGGGTGAGCAGTTCTTC
CDR3: CASGASSAGKRQGEQFF